This TCR beta chain originates from a study of Ad26.COV2.S vaccination and SARS-CoV-2 variants. CDR1 MDHEN and CDR2 SYDVKM come from the germline V gene. The CDR3 is 16 residues long. Trimming stripped 6 bases from V and 4 bases from J, with 21 bases between. Regarding this clone: The antigen remains undetermined.

Study-wide points: After vaccination, reports described spike-specific CD8+ and CD4+ T cell responses as showing substantial breadth.

Some clones are missing from TCRdb's copy, which holds only in-frame ones; the method was immunoSEQ multiplex PCR. The sample has approximately 480,000 clones; roughly nine tenths are singletons. Described treatment: over 15 received Ad26.COV2.S at low or high dose, single or two shots; a few received placebo; per-sample allocation not given. The study sampled participants on day 63 after the first vaccine or placebo injection. The V gene is TRBV28, the J gene TRBJ2-5; D may be TRBD1 or TRBD2 (5 bases each). The origin of this receptor is a person aged 18 to 65 who received the Ad26.COV2.S COVID-19 vaccine or a placebo. The sample consisted of peripheral blood, taken in a trial of Ad26.COV2.S vaccine versus placebo. For the CDR3, the DNA is TGTGCCAGCAGCTCATACTCCGGGGCAGTAGGAGAGACCCAGTACTTC. Protein product: CASSSYSGAVGETQYF.